A single T cell receptor beta chain is shown here with its context. This record belongs to a study of blood T cell repertoires in COVID-19. On the study more broadly: Sites in the United States, Italy and Spain provided acute and convalescent COVID-19 samples. T cells, B-cell-depleted T cells, or PBMCs provided the cDNA or gDNA that served as material.

In the study's own analysis: Nucleated cell number was recorded as an estimate derived from reference gene primer amplification. TCRdb's copy holds only in-frame clones and misses some; the assay was immunoSEQ multiplex PCR. The V and J calls and clone size come from that table; D and trimming were worked out from the DNA. Here the sample spans about 150,000 clones, 70% to 90% being singletons. Trimming at V came to 1 base and at J to 2 bases, leaving 16 bases not matched to a gene. This CDR3 region has 20 residues. The germline gives CDR1 SGHDN, CDR2 FVKESK. This chain links TRBV14 with TRBJ2-2; 7 bases map to TRBD2. The clonotype comes from a woman in her 70s with acute or convalescent COVID-19. The source material was peripheral blood. The CDR3 here is CASSQGKSGTPLDNTGELFF. The CDR3 region has the DNA TGTGCCAGCAGCCAAGGTAAGAGCGGGACGCCACTTGACAACACCGGGGAGCTGTTTTTT.